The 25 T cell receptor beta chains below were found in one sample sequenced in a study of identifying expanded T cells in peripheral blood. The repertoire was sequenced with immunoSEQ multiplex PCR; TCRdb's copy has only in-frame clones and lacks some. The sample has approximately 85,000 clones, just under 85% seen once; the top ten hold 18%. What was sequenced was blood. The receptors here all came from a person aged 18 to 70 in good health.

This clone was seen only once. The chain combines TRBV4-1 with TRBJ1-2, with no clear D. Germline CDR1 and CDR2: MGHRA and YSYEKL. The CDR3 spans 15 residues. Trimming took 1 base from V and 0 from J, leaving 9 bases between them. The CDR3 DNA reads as TGCGCCAGCAGCCAAGGGCAAAGAGCTAACTATGGCTACACCTTC. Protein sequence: CASSQGQRANYGYTF.

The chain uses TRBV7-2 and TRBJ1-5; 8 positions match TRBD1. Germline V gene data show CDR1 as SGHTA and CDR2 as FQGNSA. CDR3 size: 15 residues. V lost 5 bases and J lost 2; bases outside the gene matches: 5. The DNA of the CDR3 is TGTGCCAGCAGCCCTACAGGGGGTGGCAATCAGCCCCAGCATTTT. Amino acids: CASSPTGGGNQPQHF.

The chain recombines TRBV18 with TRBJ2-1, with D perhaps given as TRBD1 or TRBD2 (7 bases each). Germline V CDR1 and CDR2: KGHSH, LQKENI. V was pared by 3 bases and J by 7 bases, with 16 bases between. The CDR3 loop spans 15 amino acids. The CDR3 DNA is TGTGCCAGCTCACCCCTGGCCAGGGGGGGAAATGAGCAGTTCTTC. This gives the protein CASSPLARGGNEQFF. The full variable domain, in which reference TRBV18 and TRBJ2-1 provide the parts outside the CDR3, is NAGVMQNPRHLVRRRGQEARLRCSPMKGHSHVYWYRQLPEEGLKFMVYLQKENIIDESGMPKERFSAEFPKEGPSILRIQQVVRGDSAAYFCASSPLARGGNEQFFGPGTRLTVL.

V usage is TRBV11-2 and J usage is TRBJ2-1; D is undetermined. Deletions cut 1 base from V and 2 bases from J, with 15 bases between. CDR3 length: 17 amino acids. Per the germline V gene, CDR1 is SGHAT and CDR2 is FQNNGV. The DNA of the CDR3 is TGTGCCAGCAGCTTAGTAGTCAGTGTCAGAGCCTACAATGAGCAGTTCTTC. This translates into CASSLVVSVRAYNEQFF.

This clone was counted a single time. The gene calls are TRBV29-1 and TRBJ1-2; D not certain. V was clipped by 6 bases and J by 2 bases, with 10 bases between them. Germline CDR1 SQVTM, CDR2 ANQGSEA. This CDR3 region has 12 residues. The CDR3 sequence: CSVGEPNYGYTF. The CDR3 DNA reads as TGCAGCGTCGGGGAGCCGAACTATGGCTACACCTTC.

The CDR3 sequence: CASSPGGGGAKNIQYF. The CDR3 region has the DNA TGTGCCAGCAGCCCCGGGGGCGGTGGGGCCAAAAACATTCAGTACTTC. This sequence joins TRBV13 and TRBJ2-4; either TRBD1 or TRBD2 may supply D (6 bases each). The CDR3 has 16 amino acids. Trimming cost V 5 bases and J 1 base, with 15 bases left between them. From germline, CDR1 is PRHDT and CDR2 FYEKMQ (reference sequence).

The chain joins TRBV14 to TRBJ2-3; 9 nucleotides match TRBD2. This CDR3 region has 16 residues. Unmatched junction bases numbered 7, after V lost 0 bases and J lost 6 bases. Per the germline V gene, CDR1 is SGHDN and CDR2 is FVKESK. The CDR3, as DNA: TGTGCCAGCAGCCAAGATCAGAGTAGCGGGAGTGATACGCAGTATTTT. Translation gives CASSQDQSSGSDTQYF.

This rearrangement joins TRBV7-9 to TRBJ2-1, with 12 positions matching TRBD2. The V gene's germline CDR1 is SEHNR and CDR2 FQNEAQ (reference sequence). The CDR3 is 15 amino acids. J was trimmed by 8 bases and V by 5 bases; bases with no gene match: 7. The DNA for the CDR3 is TGTGCCAGCAGCCCCCGACTAGCGGGAGCCCATGAGCAGTTCTTC. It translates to CASSPRLAGAHEQFF.

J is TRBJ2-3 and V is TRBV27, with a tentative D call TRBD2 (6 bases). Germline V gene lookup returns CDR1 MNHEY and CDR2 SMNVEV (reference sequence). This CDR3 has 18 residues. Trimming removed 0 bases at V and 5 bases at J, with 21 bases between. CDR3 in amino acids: CASSLSISTGTPKDTQYF. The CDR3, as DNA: TGTGCCAGCAGTTTATCGATATCCACCGGGACTCCGAAAGATACGCAGTATTTT.

Written as DNA, the CDR3 is TGTGCCAGTAGTATCAGCTCTAATAACTATGGCTACACCTTC. Protein product: CASSISSNNYGYTF. The chain recombines TRBV19 with TRBJ1-2; unclear D gene. The CDR3 contains 14 residues. Germline assignment: CDR1 LNHDA and CDR2 SQIVND (reference sequence). Trimming took 3 bases from V and 1 from J, leaving 9 bases between them.

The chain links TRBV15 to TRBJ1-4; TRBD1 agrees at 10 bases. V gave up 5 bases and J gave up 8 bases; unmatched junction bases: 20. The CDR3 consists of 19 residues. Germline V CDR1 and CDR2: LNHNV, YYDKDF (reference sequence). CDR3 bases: TGTGCCACCAGCGGCACCTTGACAGGGGGCCTTTCAAGGGTGGAAAAACTGTTTTTT. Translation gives CATSGTLTGGLSRVEKLFF. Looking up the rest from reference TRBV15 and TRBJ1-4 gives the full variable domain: DAMVIQNPRYQVTQFGKPVTLSCSQTLNHNVMYWYQQKSSQAPKLLFHYYDKDFNNEADTPDNFQSRRPNTSFCFLDIRSPGLGDTAMYLCATSGTLTGGLSRVEKLFFGSGTQLSVL.

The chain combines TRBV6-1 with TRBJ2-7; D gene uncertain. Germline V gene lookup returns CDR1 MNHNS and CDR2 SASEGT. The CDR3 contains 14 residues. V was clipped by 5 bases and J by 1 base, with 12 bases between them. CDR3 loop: CASSKDFRSYEQYF. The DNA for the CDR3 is TGTGCCAGCAGTAAAGACTTTAGATCCTACGAGCAGTACTTC.

The DNA of the CDR3 is TGTGCCAGCAGTTTCCACCGCCGGGACAGGGACACTGAAGCTTTCTTT. Its translation: CASSFHRRDRDTEAFF. The J gene is TRBJ1-1, the V gene TRBV28; TRBD1 matches at 9 bases. Germline V gene lookup returns CDR1 MDHEN and CDR2 SYDVKM. There are 16 residues in the CDR3. V was clipped by 3 bases and J by 3 bases; unmatched bases: 8.

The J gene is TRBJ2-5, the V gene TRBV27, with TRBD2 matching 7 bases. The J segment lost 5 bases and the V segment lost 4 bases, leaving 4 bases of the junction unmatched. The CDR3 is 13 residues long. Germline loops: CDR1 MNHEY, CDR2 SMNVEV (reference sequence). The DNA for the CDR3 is TGTGCCAGCAGTTCATGGGAGGGGGAGACCCAGTACTTC. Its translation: CASSSWEGETQYF.

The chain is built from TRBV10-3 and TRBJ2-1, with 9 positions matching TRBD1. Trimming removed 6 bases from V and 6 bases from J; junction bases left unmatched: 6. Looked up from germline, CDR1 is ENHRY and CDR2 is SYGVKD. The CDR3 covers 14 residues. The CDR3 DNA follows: TGTGCCATCAGCCGGGACAGGGATTCCAATGAGCAGTTCTTC. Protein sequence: CAISRDRDSNEQFF.

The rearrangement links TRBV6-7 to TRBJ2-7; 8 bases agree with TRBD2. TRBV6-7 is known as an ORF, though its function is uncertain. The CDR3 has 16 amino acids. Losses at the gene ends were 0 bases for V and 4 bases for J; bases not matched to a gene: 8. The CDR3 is CASSYSPKAGGYEQYF. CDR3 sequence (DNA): TGTGCCAGCAGTTACTCGCCAAAGGCGGGAGGATACGAGCAGTACTTC.

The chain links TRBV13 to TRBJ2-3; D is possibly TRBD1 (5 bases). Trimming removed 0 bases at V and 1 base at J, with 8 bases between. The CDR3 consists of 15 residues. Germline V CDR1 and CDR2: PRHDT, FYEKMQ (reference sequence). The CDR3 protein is CASSLGGPRTDTQYF. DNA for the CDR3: TGTGCCAGCAGCTTAGGGGGGCCTCGCACAGATACGCAGTATTTT.

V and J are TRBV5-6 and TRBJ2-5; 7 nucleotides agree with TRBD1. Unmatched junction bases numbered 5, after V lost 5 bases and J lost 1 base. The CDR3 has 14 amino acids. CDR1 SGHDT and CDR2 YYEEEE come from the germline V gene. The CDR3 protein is CASRLTGAQETQYF. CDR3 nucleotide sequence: TGTGCCAGCAGACTTACAGGGGCCCAAGAGACCCAGTACTTC.

Here the CDR3 DNA reads TGCAGCGTTGGTGACAGCAGGGTAGCTTTCTTT. Its translation is CSVGDSRVAFF. The J gene is TRBJ1-1, the V gene TRBV29-1; D is perhaps TRBD1 (5 bases). CDR3 length equals 11 residues. The V gene's germline CDR1 is SQVTM and CDR2 ANQGSEA. Trimming stripped 4 bases from V and 10 bases from J, with 13 bases between.

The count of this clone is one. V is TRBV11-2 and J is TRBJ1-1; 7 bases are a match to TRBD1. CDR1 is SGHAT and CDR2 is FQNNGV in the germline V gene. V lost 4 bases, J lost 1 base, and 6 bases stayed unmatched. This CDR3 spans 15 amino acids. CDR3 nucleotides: TGTGCCAGCAGCTACCGGACAGGATGGAACACTGAAGCTTTCTTT. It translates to CASSYRTGWNTEAFF.

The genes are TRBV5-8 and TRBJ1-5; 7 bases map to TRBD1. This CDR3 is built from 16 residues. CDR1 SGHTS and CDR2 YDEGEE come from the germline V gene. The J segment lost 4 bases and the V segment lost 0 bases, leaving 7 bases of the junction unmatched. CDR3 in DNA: TGTGCCAGCAGCTTGGAGGGACAGTGGGGGAATCAGCCCCAGCATTTT. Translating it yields CASSLEGQWGNQPQHF.

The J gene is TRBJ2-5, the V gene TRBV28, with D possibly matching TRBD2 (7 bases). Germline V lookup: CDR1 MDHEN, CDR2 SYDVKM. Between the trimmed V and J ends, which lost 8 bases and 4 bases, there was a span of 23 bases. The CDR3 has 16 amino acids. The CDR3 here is CASVERGGGIRETQYF. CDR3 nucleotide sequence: TGTGCCAGCGTCGAACGAGGGGGAGGGATAAGAGAGACCCAGTACTTC.

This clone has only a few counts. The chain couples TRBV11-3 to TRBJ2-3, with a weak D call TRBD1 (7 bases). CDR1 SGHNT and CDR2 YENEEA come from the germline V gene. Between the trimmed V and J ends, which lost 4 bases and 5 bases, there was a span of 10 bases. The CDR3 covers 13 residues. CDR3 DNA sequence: TGTGCCAGCAGCTCAGGGGGGAGAGATACGCAGTATTTT. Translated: CASSSGGRDTQYF.

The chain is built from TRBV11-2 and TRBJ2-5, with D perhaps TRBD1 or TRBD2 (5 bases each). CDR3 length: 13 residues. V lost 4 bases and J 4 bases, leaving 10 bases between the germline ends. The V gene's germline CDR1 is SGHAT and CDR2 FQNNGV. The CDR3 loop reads CASSSRGAETQYF. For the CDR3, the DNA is TGTGCCAGCAGCTCCAGAGGGGCAGAGACCCAGTACTTC.

CDR3 nucleotides: TGCGCCAGCAGCCAAGAACCGTACAGGGGTATCTACGAGCAGTACTTC. It translates to CASSQEPYRGIYEQYF. This sequence joins TRBV4-1 and TRBJ2-7, with TRBD1 matching over 7 bases. J gave up 3 bases and V 0 bases, and 8 bases lay outside the gene matches. The CDR3 length is 16 residues. Germline V lookup: CDR1 MGHRA, CDR2 YSYEKL.